A selection of T cell receptor beta chains follows, all from one sample in a study of post-analysis software for immune sequencing data. TCRdb redid the calling of the PCR reads with MiXCR, one entry per CDR3 protein. The sample has a few hundred thousand distinct CDR3 sequences; 40% to 55% are singletons. Sequencing input: blood. The source is a girl under 18 with multiple sclerosis. Both conserved end residues are part of each CDR3. The order of the fields is J gene, clone size, V gene, CDR3 protein. Clone size is given for some rows only: seen once, a few or many times, or a class if the clone is expanded.

J gene: .
clone size: few
V gene: TRBV25-1
CDR3 protein: CASSGTGSNYEQYF

J gene: TRBJ2-3
clone size: few
V gene: TRBV5-1
CDR3 protein: CASSLHPDRADTQYF

J gene: TRBJ1-1
clone size: .
V gene: TRBV12-3/TRBV12-4
CDR3 protein: CASTEVARGDEAFF

J gene: TRBJ2-3
clone size: .
V gene: TRBV11-2
CDR3 protein: CASSSPGDRGRFSDTQYF

J gene: TRBJ2-7
clone size: .
V gene: TRBV5-5
CDR3 protein: CAKTGSYEQYF

J gene: TRBJ2-5
clone size: .
V gene: TRBV28
CDR3 protein: CASNRDRGQQYF

J gene: TRBJ2-1
clone size: few
V gene: TRBV25-1
CDR3 protein: CASSDGTSGRYNEQFF

J gene: TRBJ2-7
clone size: many
V gene: TRBV5-6
CDR3 protein: CASSSNSFSGNRYEQYF

J gene: TRBJ2-6
clone size: once
V gene: TRBV28
CDR3 protein: CASSLPGTGVSGADVLTF

J gene: TRBJ2-1
clone size: .
V gene: TRBV25-1
CDR3 protein: CASSEPGPSYDEQFF

J gene: TRBJ2-3
clone size: .
V gene: TRBV29-1
CDR3 protein: CSVEASGGTDTQYF

J gene: TRBJ2-1
clone size: .
V gene: TRBV7-3
CDR3 protein: CASSLTAPRVRTNNEQFF

J gene: TRBJ2-3
clone size: few
V gene: TRBV29-1
CDR3 protein: CSVEVGADTQYF

J gene: TRBJ2-3
clone size: few
V gene: TRBV10-2
CDR3 protein: CASQALLSTDTQYF

J gene: TRBJ1-4
clone size: .
V gene: TRBV5-1
CDR3 protein: CASSNEGRFEKLFF

J gene: TRBJ2-3
clone size: few
V gene: TRBV5-6
CDR3 protein: CASSFSGRKSDTQYF

J gene: TRBJ2-3
clone size: .
V gene: TRBV6-1
CDR3 protein: CASSEAIGRGADTQYF

J gene: TRBJ2-7
clone size: .
V gene: TRBV29-1
CDR3 protein: CSVDSKGYEQYF

J gene: .
clone size: .
V gene: TRBV28
CDR3 protein: CASSLPGLAEQYF

J gene: TRBJ2-3
clone size: .
V gene: TRBV28
CDR3 protein: CASSLWRWRALTDTQYF

J gene: TRBJ2-7
clone size: few
V gene: TRBV29-1
CDR3 protein: CSVGPWTGAYEQYF

J gene: TRBJ1-2
clone size: few
V gene: TRBV7-3
CDR3 protein: CASSQPDRANYGYTF

J gene: TRBJ1-2
clone size: .
V gene: TRBV18
CDR3 protein: CASSPGDGYTF

J gene: .
clone size: .
V gene: TRBV11-1
CDR3 protein: CASSLSGGTRPETQYF

J gene: .
clone size: .
V gene: TRBV12-3/TRBV12-4
CDR3 protein: CASSVAGESYNEQYF

J gene: TRBJ1-2
clone size: .
V gene: TRBV28
CDR3 protein: CASSSPTQGPANYGYTF

J gene: TRBJ2-3
clone size: .
V gene: TRBV5-1
CDR3 protein: CASSLAVLTPRTDTQYF

J gene: TRBJ2-1
clone size: .
V gene: TRBV27
CDR3 protein: CASSYVPRFNEQFF

J gene: TRBJ2-1
clone size: few
V gene: TRBV19
CDR3 protein: CASTGTSGSSYNEQFF

J gene: TRBJ2-1
clone size: .
V gene: TRBV7-2
CDR3 protein: CASGGGLANYNEQFF

J gene: TRBJ2-1
clone size: .
V gene: TRBV20-1
CDR3 protein: CSALGGRNYNEQFF

J gene: TRBJ2-1
clone size: .
V gene: TRBV7-8
CDR3 protein: CASSPQRLAGGGKFF

J gene: TRBJ1-6
clone size: .
V gene: TRBV29-1
CDR3 protein: CSAGGAKNSPLHF

J gene: TRBJ2-1
clone size: .
V gene: TRBV20-1
CDR3 protein: CSARDGTNPRVEQFF

J gene: TRBJ2-3
clone size: few
V gene: TRBV4-1
CDR3 protein: CASSQVGTGPDTQYF

J gene: TRBJ2-7
clone size: .
V gene: TRBV4-1
CDR3 protein: CASSQEGENSYEQYF

J gene: TRBJ2-5
clone size: .
V gene: TRBV5-1
CDR3 protein: CASSLLGGGYQETQYF

J gene: TRBJ1-2
clone size: .
V gene: TRBV24-1
CDR3 protein: CATSDRDYGYTF

J gene: TRBJ2-5
clone size: few
V gene: TRBV29-1
CDR3 protein: CSARPSQGQETQYF

J gene: TRBJ2-1
clone size: .
V gene: TRBV20-1
CDR3 protein: CSARGRTSGRTYNEQFF

J gene: TRBJ1-5
clone size: .
V gene: TRBV12-3/TRBV12-4
CDR3 protein: CASSWTGLNQPQHF

J gene: TRBJ2-2
clone size: .
V gene: TRBV20-1
CDR3 protein: CSASEAGNTGELFF

J gene: TRBJ2-7
clone size: .
V gene: TRBV6-6
CDR3 protein: CASSFRSSGNSYEQYF

J gene: TRBJ2-5
clone size: .
V gene: TRBV6-6
CDR3 protein: CASSYSGSYGGETQYF

J gene: TRBJ2-1
clone size: once
V gene: TRBV20-1
CDR3 protein: CSARLPGLVGVNEQFF

J gene: TRBJ2-5
clone size: few
V gene: TRBV27
CDR3 protein: CASSGPGIQETQYF

J gene: TRBJ2-6
clone size: .
V gene: TRBV10-3
CDR3 protein: CAISESRSSGANVLTF

J gene: TRBJ1-2
clone size: .
V gene: TRBV6-5
CDR3 protein: CASSYTVNYGYTF

J gene: TRBJ2-1
clone size: .
V gene: TRBV14
CDR3 protein: CASSQWDRAYNEQFF